This T cell receptor beta chain comes out of a study of cytomegalovirus exposure and HLA in healthy donors. Study findings and constraints: With high specificity and sensitivity, the classifier reportedly diagnosed cytomegalovirus status.

A word on this clone: What it binds is not known.

Clones were read by immunoSEQ multiplex PCR, and TCRdb kept only the in-frame ones, dropping some. The table shows about 160,000 clones, with just under 85% occurring only once. The donors were in the roughly 120-subject validation cohort, distinct from the roughly 600-subject first cohort. Sample: PBMCs. The receptor comes from a man under 40 in good health and CMV-seropositive.

This CDR3 reads CASSRTENYGYTF. CDR3 nucleotides: TGTGCCAGCAGCAGGACAGAGAACTATGGCTACACCTTC. The chain couples TRBV9 to TRBJ1-2; tentatively, D is TRBD1 (6 bases). The length of the CDR3 is 13 residues. Germline values: CDR1 SGDLS, CDR2 YYNGEE. The V end was cut by 4 bases, the J end by 2 bases, with 9 bases between.